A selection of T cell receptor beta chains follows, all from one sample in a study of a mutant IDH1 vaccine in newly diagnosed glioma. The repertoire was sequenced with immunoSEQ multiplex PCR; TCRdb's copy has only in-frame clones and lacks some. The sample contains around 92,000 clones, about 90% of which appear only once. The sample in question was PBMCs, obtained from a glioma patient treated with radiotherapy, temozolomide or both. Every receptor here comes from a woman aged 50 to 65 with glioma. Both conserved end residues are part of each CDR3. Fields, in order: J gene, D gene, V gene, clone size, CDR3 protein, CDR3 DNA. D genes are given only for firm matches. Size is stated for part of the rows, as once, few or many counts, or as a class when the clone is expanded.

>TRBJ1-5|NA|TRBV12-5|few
CASATGLNQPQHF
TGTGCTAGTGCTACAGGGTTAAATCAGCCCCAGCATTTT
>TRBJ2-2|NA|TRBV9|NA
CASSRQNTGELFF
TGTGCCAGCAGCCGACAGAACACCGGGGAGCTGTTTTTT
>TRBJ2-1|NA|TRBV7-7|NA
CASSLVETGEQFF
TGTGCTAGCAGCTTAGTCGAGACAGGCGAGCAGTTCTTC
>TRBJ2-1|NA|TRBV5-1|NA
CASNPADLSYNEQFF
TGCGCCAGCAACCCGGCGGACCTTTCCTACAATGAGCAGTTCTTC
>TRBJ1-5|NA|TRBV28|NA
CASSPGGGAHQPQHF
TGTGCCAGCAGTCCCGGGGGGGGTGCGCATCAGCCCCAGCATTTT
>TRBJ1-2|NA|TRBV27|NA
CASSKEGQFSGGYTF
TGTGCCAGCAGCAAAGAAGGACAGTTCTCTGGTGGCTACACCTTC
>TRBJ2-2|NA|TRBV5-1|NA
CASSPGHSGTGELFF
TGCGCCAGCAGCCCAGGGCACTCGGGCACCGGGGAGCTGTTTTTT
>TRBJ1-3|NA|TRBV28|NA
CASSRPGRARNTIYF
TGTGCCAGCAGCCGGCCAGGCAGGGCTAGAAACACCATATATTTT
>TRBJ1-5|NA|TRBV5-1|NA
CASSLERGEPQHF
TGCGCCAGCAGCTTGGAAAGGGGGGAGCCCCAGCATTTT
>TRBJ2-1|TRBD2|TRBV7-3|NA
CASSVEAGGNNEQFF
TGTGCCAGCAGCGTTGAAGCGGGAGGGAATAATGAGCAGTTCTTC
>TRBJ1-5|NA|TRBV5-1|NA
CASSSGYSNQPQHF
TGCGCCAGCAGCTCGGGTTATAGCAATCAGCCCCAGCATTTT
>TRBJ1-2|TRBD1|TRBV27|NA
CASSLSGQDYGYTF
TGTGCCAGCAGTTTATCGGGACAGGACTATGGCTACACCTTC
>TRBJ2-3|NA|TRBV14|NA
CASSPLAGTDTQYF
TGTGCCAGCAGCCCACTAGCAGGCACAGATACGCAGTATTTT
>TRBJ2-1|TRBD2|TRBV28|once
CASSLSIITSGRYNEQFF
TGTGCCAGCAGTTTATCCATCATTACTAGCGGGAGGTACAATGAGCAGTTCTTC
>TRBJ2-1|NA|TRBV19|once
CASSIPPAGQFF
TGTGCCAGTAGTATACCCCCAGCGGGGCAGTTCTTC
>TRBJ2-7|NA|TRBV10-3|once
CAITSGELPSYEQYF
TGTGCCATCACCTCAGGGGAGTTACCCTCCTACGAGCAGTACTTC
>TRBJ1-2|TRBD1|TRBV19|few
CASSITARQGSGGYTF
TGTGCCAGTAGTATTACCGCCCGACAGGGATCGGGCGGCTACACCTTC
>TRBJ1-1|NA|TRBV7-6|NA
CASSLATVRDTEAFF
TGTGCCAGCAGTCTAGCGACAGTCCGGGACACTGAAGCTTTCTTT
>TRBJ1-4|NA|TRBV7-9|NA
CASSPGRSNEKLFF
TGTGCCAGCAGCCCGGGACGGTCTAATGAAAAACTGTTTTTT
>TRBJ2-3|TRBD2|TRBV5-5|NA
CASSWGLAGGSTDTQYF
TGTGCCAGCAGCTGGGGACTAGCGGGAGGTAGCACAGATACGCAGTATTTT
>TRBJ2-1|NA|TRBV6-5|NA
CASRRGHYSYNEQFF
TGTGCCAGCAGACGCGGACACTACTCCTACAATGAGCAGTTCTTC
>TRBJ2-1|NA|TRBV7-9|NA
CASGPLRAYNEQFF
TGTGCCAGCGGTCCGCTGAGGGCCTACAATGAGCAGTTCTTC
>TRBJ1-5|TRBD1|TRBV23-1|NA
CASSRQTGANQPQHF
TGCGCCAGCAGTCGCCAGACAGGGGCTAATCAGCCCCAGCATTTT
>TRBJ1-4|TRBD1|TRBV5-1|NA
CASSLARDRGDEKLFF
TGCGCCAGCAGCTTGGCCAGGGACAGGGGGGATGAAAAACTGTTTTTT
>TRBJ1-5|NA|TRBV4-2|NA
CASGPGAGYQPQHF
TGTGCCAGCGGGCCGGGAGCGGGCTATCAGCCCCAGCATTTT
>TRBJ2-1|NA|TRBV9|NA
CASSVGGAKPYNEQFF
TGTGCCAGCAGCGTAGGAGGGGCAAAGCCCTACAATGAGCAGTTCTTC
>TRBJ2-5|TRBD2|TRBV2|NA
CASSGTSGRGETQYF
TGTGCCAGCAGTGGGACTAGCGGGAGGGGAGAGACCCAGTACTTC
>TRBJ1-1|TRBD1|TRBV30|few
CAWAGGFDTEAFF
TGTGCCTGGGCAGGGGGATTTGACACTGAAGCTTTCTTT
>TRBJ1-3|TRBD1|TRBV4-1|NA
CASSPRLPGQGGGNTIYF
TGCGCCAGCAGCCCCCGTCTCCCGGGACAGGGGGGCGGAAACACCATATATTTT
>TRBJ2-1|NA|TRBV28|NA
CASSGGREEDNEQFF
TGTGCCAGCAGCGGCGGGCGGGAAGAGGACAATGAGCAGTTCTTC
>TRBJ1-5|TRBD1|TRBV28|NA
CASSRGQGAGQPQHF
TGTGCCAGCAGCCGGGGACAGGGGGCCGGACAGCCCCAGCATTTT
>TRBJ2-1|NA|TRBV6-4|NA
CASSEERSYNEQFF
TGTGCCAGCAGTGAGGAGCGCTCCTACAATGAGCAGTTCTTC
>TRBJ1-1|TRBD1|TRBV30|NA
CAWSVDRGSHTETFF
TGTGCCTGGAGTGTCGACAGGGGGTCGCACACTGAAACTTTCTTT
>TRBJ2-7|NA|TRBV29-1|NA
CSVEGAGAYEQYF
TGCAGCGTTGAAGGCGCAGGTGCCTACGAGCAGTACTTC
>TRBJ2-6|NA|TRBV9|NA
CASSVVGSGANVLTF
TGTGCCAGCAGCGTAGTAGGCTCTGGGGCCAACGTCCTGACTTTC